A single T cell receptor beta chain is shown here with its context. Its antigen remains unknown. This record belongs to a study of OX40 agonist ivuxolimab in advanced cancers. Turning to the study itself: Every 2 weeks, patients got intravenous ivuxolimab at one of six dose levels (0.01-10 mg/kg). Partial responses were observed in three patients, of whom one had hepatocellular carcinoma and two had cutaneous melanoma. Eligibility rules accepted prior anti-PD-1, anti-PD-L1 or anti-CTLA-4 therapy, and 35% to 40% had some. Broader study findings: Doses of 0.1 to 3.0 mg/kg were accompanied by clonal expansion of CD4+ and CD8+ blood T cells by week 6.

Sequenced by immunoSEQ multiplex PCR; TCRdb stores in-frame clones only, minus some. The sample yields roughly 15,000 clones, roughly three quarters seen once. Germline V gives CDR1 SGHDT, CDR2 YYEEEE. V dropped 4 bases and J dropped 2 bases, with 13 bases sitting between them. The CDR3 contains 14 residues. The TCR sequence derives from an adult with an advanced solid tumor such as melanoma, head and neck, liver or kidney cancer. The rearrangement joins TRBV5-6 to TRBJ2-7; the D gene is possibly TRBD2 (5 bases). The input for sequencing was CD4+ or CD8+ T cells sorted from blood, taken in a trial of the OX40 agonist ivuxolimab. The CDR3 coding sequence is TGTGCCAGCAGCCGAGGGCCCGAGACCTACGAGCAGTACTTC. This sequence encodes CASSRGPETYEQYF.